This is a list of T cell receptor beta chains from one sample in a study of cytomegalovirus exposure and HLA in healthy donors. The table came from immunoSEQ multiplex PCR; TCRdb's copy has only in-frame clones and leaves some out. The sample lists some 190,000 clones, 75% to 90% occurring once. The specimen sequenced was PBMCs. The receptors shown here come from a boy between 2 and 10 years old in good health and CMV-seronegative. CDR3s include the opening cysteine and the closing phenylalanine or tryptophan. A D gene is named only where the DNA matches it firmly. The size entry is marked missing in some rows and otherwise reads once, few, many or a size class.

abundance	d_gene	v_gene	j_gene	CDR3aa	CDR3nt
-	-	TRBV11-3	TRBJ1-3	CASSPGMGSGNTIYF	TGTGCCAGCAGCCCAGGGATGGGCAGTGGAAACACCATATATTTT
-	-	TRBV9	TRBJ1-2	CASSVEGLDYGYTF	TGTGCCAGCAGCGTAGAGGGACTTGACTATGGCTACACCTTC
-	-	TRBV5-6	TRBJ2-5	CASSLGWSGVFQETQYF	TGTGCCAGCAGCTTGGGATGGTCAGGGGTCTTCCAAGAGACCCAGTACTTC
-	-	TRBV5-4	TRBJ2-1	CASSPGYNEQFF	TGTGCCAGCAGCCCGGGGTACAATGAGCAGTTCTTC
-	-	TRBV6-5	TRBJ1-1	CASSLQERTEAFF	TGTGCCAGCAGTCTACAAGAGCGCACTGAAGCTTTCTTT
-	-	TRBV7-8	TRBJ1-6	CASSSRDSGSPLHF	TGTGCCAGCAGCTCCCGGGACTCAGGCTCACCCCTCCACTTT
-	TRBD1	TRBV30	TRBJ2-3	CAWSQTGVGTDTQYF	TGTGCCTGGAGCCAGACAGGGGTTGGCACAGATACGCAGTATTTT
few	TRBD2	TRBV29-1	TRBJ2-3	CSERLGGGADTQYF	TGCAGCGAGAGGTTGGGCGGGGGGGCAGATACGCAGTATTTT
-	TRBD2	TRBV7-2	TRBJ2-1	CASSALWFGEGNEQFF	TGTGCCAGCAGCGCACTTTGGTTCGGGGAGGGCAATGAGCAGTTCTTC
-	-	TRBV29-1	TRBJ2-1	CSVAGSYNEQFF	TGCAGCGTTGCAGGGTCCTACAATGAGCAGTTCTTC
few	TRBD1	TRBV5-6	TRBJ2-7	CASSWTGLYEQYF	TGTGCCAGCAGTTGGACAGGGCTCTACGAGCAGTACTTC